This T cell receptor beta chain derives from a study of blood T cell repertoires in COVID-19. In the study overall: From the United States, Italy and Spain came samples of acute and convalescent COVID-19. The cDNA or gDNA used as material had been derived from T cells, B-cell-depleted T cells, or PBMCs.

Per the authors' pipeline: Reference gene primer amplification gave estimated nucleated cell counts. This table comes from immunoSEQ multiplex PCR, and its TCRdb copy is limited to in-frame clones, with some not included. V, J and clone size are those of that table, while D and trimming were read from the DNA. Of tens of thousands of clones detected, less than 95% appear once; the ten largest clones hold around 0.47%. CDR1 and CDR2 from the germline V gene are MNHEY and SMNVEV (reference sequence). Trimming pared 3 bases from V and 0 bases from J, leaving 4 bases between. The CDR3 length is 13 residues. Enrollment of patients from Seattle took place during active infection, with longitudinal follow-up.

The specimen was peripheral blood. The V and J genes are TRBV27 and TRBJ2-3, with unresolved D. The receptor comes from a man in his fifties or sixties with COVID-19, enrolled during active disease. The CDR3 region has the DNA TGTGCCAGCAGTTTTTATAGCACAGATACGCAGTATTTT. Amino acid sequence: CASSFYSTDTQYF.